The rows below give T cell receptor beta chains drawn from one sample of a study of T cell changes during pregnancy in multiple sclerosis. The protocol was immunoSEQ multiplex PCR, while the TCRdb copy is restricted to in-frame clones and leaves out a portion. The sample has approximately 61,000 clones; about 91% are singletons. Source: peripheral blood, taken after pregnancy. The receptors were gathered from a female donor in good health, enrolled as a control in a pregnancy study. The CDR3 runs from the conserved cysteine through the conserved F or W. Each record gives: V gene, clone size, D gene, J gene, CDR3 protein, CDR3 DNA. The D gene is left open where the match is weak. Clone size is given for some rows only: seen once, a few or many times, or a class if the clone is expanded.

v_call: TRBV7-2
clone_size: NA
d_call: NA
j_call: TRBJ2-4
cdr3_aa: CASSGQQAALAKNIQYF
cdr3_nt: TGTGCCAGCAGCGGACAACAGGCGGCCTTAGCCAAAAACATTCAGTACTTC

v_call: TRBV7-3
clone_size: NA
d_call: NA
j_call: TRBJ1-2
cdr3_aa: CASSLPGGSGYTF
cdr3_nt: TGTGCCAGCAGCTTACCGGGGGGAAGCGGCTACACCTTC

v_call: TRBV19
clone_size: NA
d_call: TRBD1
j_call: TRBJ1-2
cdr3_aa: CASSVDRDYGYTF
cdr3_nt: TGTGCCAGTAGCGTAGACAGGGACTATGGCTACACCTTC

v_call: TRBV29-1
clone_size: NA
d_call: NA
j_call: TRBJ1-4
cdr3_aa: CSVLLVTNEKLFF
cdr3_nt: TGCAGCGTGTTACTCGTGACTAATGAAAAACTGTTTTTT

v_call: TRBV6-5
clone_size: NA
d_call: NA
j_call: TRBJ2-7
cdr3_aa: CASGTSGGSSYEQYF
cdr3_nt: TGTGCCAGCGGGACCTCAGGGGGGAGCTCCTACGAGCAGTACTTC

v_call: TRBV29-1
clone_size: NA
d_call: NA
j_call: TRBJ2-3
cdr3_aa: CSVESMGGDTQYF
cdr3_nt: TGCAGCGTTGAATCAATGGGGGGTGATACGCAGTATTTT

v_call: TRBV5-1
clone_size: NA
d_call: TRBD2
j_call: TRBJ2-7
cdr3_aa: CASSLGGQVWEQYF
cdr3_nt: TGCGCCAGCTCCCTGGGAGGGCAGGTCTGGGAGCAGTACTTC

v_call: TRBV6-5
clone_size: NA
d_call: TRBD1
j_call: TRBJ1-2
cdr3_aa: CASSYSQGANYGYTF
cdr3_nt: TGTGCCAGCAGTTACTCTCAGGGGGCGAACTATGGCTACACCTTC

v_call: TRBV19
clone_size: NA
d_call: NA
j_call: TRBJ1-4
cdr3_aa: CASSITQGTNEKLFF
cdr3_nt: TGTGCCAGTAGTATAACCCAGGGAACTAATGAAAAACTGTTTTTT

v_call: TRBV12-5
clone_size: NA
d_call: NA
j_call: TRBJ2-3
cdr3_aa: CASGLRTHKYF
cdr3_nt: TGTGCTAGTGGTCTCCGGACTCATAAGTATTTT

v_call: TRBV2
clone_size: NA
d_call: TRBD2
j_call: TRBJ2-3
cdr3_aa: CASSEAQLSGVTDTQYF
cdr3_nt: TGTGCCAGCAGTGAAGCTCAACTGAGCGGGGTCACAGATACGCAGTATTTT

v_call: TRBV7-2
clone_size: few
d_call: TRBD1
j_call: TRBJ2-7
cdr3_aa: CASSSQQGSHEQYF
cdr3_nt: TGTGCCAGCAGCTCTCAACAGGGGTCGCACGAGCAGTACTTC

v_call: TRBV4-3
clone_size: NA
d_call: NA
j_call: TRBJ2-4
cdr3_aa: CASSQGGSSAKNIQYF
cdr3_nt: TGCGCCAGCAGCCAAGGAGGGAGCAGTGCCAAAAACATTCAGTACTTC

v_call: TRBV4-1
clone_size: NA
d_call: NA
j_call: TRBJ1-6
cdr3_aa: CASSLRGENSPLHF
cdr3_nt: TGCGCCAGCAGCCTGCGGGGAGAAAATTCACCCCTCCACTTT

v_call: TRBV6-6
clone_size: NA
d_call: TRBD1
j_call: TRBJ1-2
cdr3_aa: CASSQGGPNYGYTF
cdr3_nt: TGTGCCAGCAGTCAGGGGGGACCTAACTATGGCTACACCTTC

v_call: TRBV19
clone_size: NA
d_call: TRBD1
j_call: TRBJ2-7
cdr3_aa: CASSTDAGTGLDEQYF
cdr3_nt: TGTGCCAGTAGTACAGACGCCGGGACAGGTTTGGACGAGCAGTACTTC

v_call: TRBV5-6
clone_size: NA
d_call: NA
j_call: TRBJ2-1
cdr3_aa: CASSLGQGYNEQFF
cdr3_nt: TGTGCCAGCAGCTTGGGGCAGGGCTACAATGAGCAGTTCTTC

v_call: TRBV7-2
clone_size: NA
d_call: NA
j_call: TRBJ2-7
cdr3_aa: CASSPQTYSSYEQYF
cdr3_nt: TGTGCCAGCAGCCCCCAGACGTACAGCTCCTACGAGCAGTACTTC

v_call: TRBV18
clone_size: once
d_call: NA
j_call: TRBJ1-1
cdr3_aa: CASSPPSTGGTEAFF
cdr3_nt: TGTGCCAGCTCACCACCCTCCACGGGGGGCACTGAAGCTTTCTTT

v_call: TRBV19
clone_size: few
d_call: NA
j_call: TRBJ1-1
cdr3_aa: CASIEDRNTEAFF
cdr3_nt: TGTGCCAGTATCGAAGACAGGAACACTGAAGCTTTCTTT

v_call: TRBV9
clone_size: few
d_call: NA
j_call: TRBJ1-6
cdr3_aa: CASNGEGNSPLHF
cdr3_nt: TGTGCCAGCAACGGGGAGGGTAATTCACCCCTCCACTTT